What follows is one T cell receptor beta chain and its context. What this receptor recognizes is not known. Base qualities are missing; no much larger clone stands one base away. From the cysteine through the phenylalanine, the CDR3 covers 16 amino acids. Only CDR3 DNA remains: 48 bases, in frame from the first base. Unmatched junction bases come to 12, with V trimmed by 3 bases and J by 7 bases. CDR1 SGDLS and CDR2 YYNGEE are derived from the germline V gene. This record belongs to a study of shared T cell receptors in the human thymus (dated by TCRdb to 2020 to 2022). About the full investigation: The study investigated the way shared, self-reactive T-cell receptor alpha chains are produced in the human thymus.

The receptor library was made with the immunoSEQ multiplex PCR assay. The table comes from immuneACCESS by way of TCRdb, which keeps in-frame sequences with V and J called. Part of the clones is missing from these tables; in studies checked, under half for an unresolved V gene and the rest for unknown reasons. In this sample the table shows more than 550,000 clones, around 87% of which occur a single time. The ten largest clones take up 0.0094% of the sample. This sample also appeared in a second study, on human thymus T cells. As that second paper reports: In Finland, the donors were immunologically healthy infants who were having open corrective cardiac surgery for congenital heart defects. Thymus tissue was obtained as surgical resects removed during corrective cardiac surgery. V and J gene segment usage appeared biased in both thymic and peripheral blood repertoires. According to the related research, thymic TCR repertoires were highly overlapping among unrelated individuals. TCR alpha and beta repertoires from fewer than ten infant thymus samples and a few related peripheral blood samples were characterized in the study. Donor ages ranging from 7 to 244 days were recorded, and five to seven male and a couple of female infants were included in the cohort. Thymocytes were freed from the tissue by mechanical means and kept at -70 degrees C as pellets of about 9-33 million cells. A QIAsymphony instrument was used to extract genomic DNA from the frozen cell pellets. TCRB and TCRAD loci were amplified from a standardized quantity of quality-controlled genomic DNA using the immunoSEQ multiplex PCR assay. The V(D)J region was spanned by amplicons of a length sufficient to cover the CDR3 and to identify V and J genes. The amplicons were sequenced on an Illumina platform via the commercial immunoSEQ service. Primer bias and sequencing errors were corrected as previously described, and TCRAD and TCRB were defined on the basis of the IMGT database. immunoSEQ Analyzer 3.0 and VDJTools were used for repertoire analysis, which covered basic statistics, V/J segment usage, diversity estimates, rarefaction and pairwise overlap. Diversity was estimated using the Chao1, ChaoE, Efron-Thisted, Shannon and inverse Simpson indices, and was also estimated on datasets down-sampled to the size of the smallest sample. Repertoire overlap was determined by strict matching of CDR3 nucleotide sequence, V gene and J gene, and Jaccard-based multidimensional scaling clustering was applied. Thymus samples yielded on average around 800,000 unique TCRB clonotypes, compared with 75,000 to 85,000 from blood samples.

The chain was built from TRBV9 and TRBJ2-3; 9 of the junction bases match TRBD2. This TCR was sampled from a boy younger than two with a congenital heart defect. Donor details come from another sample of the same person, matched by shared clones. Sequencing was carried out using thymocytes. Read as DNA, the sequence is TGTGCCAGCAGCGGTAGTCTGCGGGGGGGCCGTAATACGCAGTATTTT. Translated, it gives CASSGSLRGGRNTQYF.